This T cell receptor beta chain was observed in a study of radiotherapy plus CTLA-4 blockade in lung cancer. Study overall: Objective responses emerged in 15% to 20% of patients, and roughly 28% attained disease control.

Study conclusions and caveats: It was early blood T cell clone dynamics, with interferon-beta, that reportedly best predicted response.

Clones were read by immunoSEQ multiplex PCR, and TCRdb kept only the in-frame ones, dropping some. In the table there are about 120,000 clones, 65% to 85% of which are singletons. This clone was detected only a few times. Its cognate antigen is unknown. CDR3 length equals 16 residues. The V gene's germline CDR1 is KGHSH and CDR2 LQKENI. V gave up 3 bases and J gave up 6 bases, with 20 bases separating them. The sample was peripheral blood, taken from a patient treated with radiotherapy plus ipilimumab. The chain joins TRBV18 to TRBJ1-2; the D gene is possibly TRBD1 (5 bases). This clonotype was obtained from a human donor with non-small cell lung cancer who had a partial response to radiotherapy plus ipilimumab. The CDR3 DNA sequence: TGTGCCAGCTCACCTACGGAACCCCAGGGATCCCATGGCTACACCTTC. Translating gives CASSPTEPQGSHGYTF.